This T cell receptor beta chain came from a study of Graves' ophthalmopathy and Graves' hyperthyroidism. RNA transcripts served as template for amplifying TCR beta CDR3 sequences. Scientists carried out first-round RT-PCR using HTBI primers and then a second-round multiplex PCR. TCRdb reanalysed the multiplex PCR reads using MiXCR and keeps one entry per CDR3 protein. The sample consists of about 220,000 distinct CDR3 sequences, around a fifth of them appearing once. Study observations and caveats: With approximately 88% sensitivity and over 65% specificity, a 13-signature model separated ophthalmopathy from stable hyperthyroidism.

V lost 2 bases and J 9 bases, leaving 8 bases between the germline ends. Germline CDR1 is SGHDT and CDR2 is YYEEEE. The CDR3 runs to 12 residues. This clonotype showed up many times. The antigen is not known. The sequence derives from a woman aged 45-60 years with Graves' ophthalmopathy. The sequencing input was peripheral blood. This chain connects TRBV5-6 to TRBJ2-2; D is undetermined. The CDR3 DNA follows: TGTGCCAGCAGCTTAAGGAGCTGGGAGCTGTTTTTT. Residues: CASSLRSWELFF.